The 20 T cell receptor beta chains listed next were all sequenced from one sample in a study of T-cell reconstitution after alpha-beta-depleted transplantation in children. Library preparation (for TCRbeta) was performed with unique molecular identifiers. Each CDR3 protein gets one entry after TCRdb re-called the PCR reads with MiXCR. The table lists approximately 630,000 distinct CDR3 sequences, under 15% of them singletons. The sample here was PBMCs, taken before TCRalphabeta/CD19-depleted stem cell transplant. These receptors were obtained from a girl under 10 years old with congenital amegakaryocytic thrombocytopenia, due to receive a stem cell transplant.

The CDR3 spells CASSSTPLAEPRQFF. CDR3 bases: TGCGCCAGCAGCTCTACCCCTCTGGCGGAGCCGAGGCAGTTCTTC. The J gene is TRBJ2-1, the V gene TRBV5-1, with D uncertain. Germline V lookup: CDR1 SGHRS, CDR2 YFSETQ. This CDR3 has 15 residues. V dropped 3 bases and J dropped 12 bases, with 22 bases sitting between them.

Of note for this clonotype: One end of the junction fails to match germline, which may point to a read error. The chain uses TRBV7-2 and TRBJ1-1; TRBD1 is a possible D gene (5 bases). The CDR3 length is 16 residues. Germline V CDR1 and CDR2: SGHTA, FQGNSA. CDR3 bases: TGTGCCAACAGCTCTAGGGCGGGGCAGCTGAACACTGAAGCTTTCTTT. This encodes CANSSRAGQLNTEAFF. Full variable domain (remainder filled in from reference TRBV7-2 and TRBJ1-1): GAGVSQSPSNKVTEKGKDVELRCDPISGHTALYWYRQSLGQGLEFLIYFQGNSAPDKSGLPSDRFSAERTGGSVSTLTIQRTQQEDSAVYLCANSSRAGQLNTEAFFGQGTRLTVV.

This chain uses TRBV3-1 with TRBJ2-1; 11 positions match TRBD2. From germline, CDR1 is LGHDT and CDR2 YNNKEL (reference sequence). The junction had 9 bases not matched to a gene; V was cut back by 3 bases and J by 5 bases. CDR3 length equals 17 residues. CDR3 nucleotides: TGTGCCAGCAGCCAGGGACTAGCGGAAAACCCCCACAATGAGCAGTTCTTC. Its translation: CASSQGLAENPHNEQFF.

This clonotype showed up many times. The chain combines TRBV5-1 with TRBJ2-1; 9 bases line up with TRBD1. V shed 2 bases and J 7 bases; nucleotides not matched to a gene: 4. CDR3 length equals 14 residues. Looked up from germline, CDR1 is SGHRS and CDR2 is YFSETQ. CDR3 protein: CASSLGTGMNEQFF. DNA for the CDR3: TGCGCCAGCAGCTTAGGGACAGGGATGAATGAGCAGTTCTTC.

This clonotype was observed at least ten times. The chain uses TRBV12-3 or TRBV12-4 and TRBJ2-1; maybe TRBD1 (6 bases). Deletions cut 5 bases from V and 9 bases from J, with 14 bases between. The CDR3 is made up of 13 amino acids. CDR3 coding DNA: TGTGCCAGCAGTCCAGGGGATTGGAGTGAGCAGTTCTTC. As protein: CASSPGDWSEQFF.

This clonotype was seen repeatedly, ten times or more. This chain connects TRBV10-2 to TRBJ2-1; 7 bases line up with TRBD2. Looked up from germline, CDR1 is WSHSY and CDR2 is SAAADI. Trimming removed 6 bases from V and 4 bases from J; junction bases left unmatched: 9. This CDR3 region has 15 residues. In DNA, the CDR3 is TGCGCCAGCAGGGAGGACCAGGGAGGGTACAATGAGCAGTTCTTC. Its protein product is CASREDQGGYNEQFF.

This clonotype has a count of ten or more. The chain links TRBV6-5 to TRBJ2-1, with 8 nucleotides matching TRBD2. This CDR3 is built from 14 residues. Germline V gene sequence: CDR1 MNHEY, CDR2 SVGAGI. V gave up 2 bases and J gave up 9 bases; unmatched junction bases: 6. The CDR3 DNA reads TGTGCCAGCAGTTACGGGGGACTAGTGCGTGAGCAGTTCTTC. Translating gives CASSYGGLVREQFF.

This clonotype has a count of ten or more. This CDR3 reads CASCQRSSYNEQFF. Written as DNA, the CDR3 is TGCGCCAGCTGTCAGCGGAGCTCCTACAATGAGCAGTTCTTC. The V call is TRBV5-1, the J call TRBJ2-1; a weak D match, TRBD2 (5 bases). CDR3 length: 14 amino acids. Germline lookup yields CDR1 SGHRS and CDR2 YFSETQ. Trimming shortened V by 7 bases and J by 0 bases, and 11 bases separated the two germline ends.

In this sample, this clonotype turned up a few times. The genes are TRBV5-1 and TRBJ2-5; the D gene is possibly TRBD2 (5 bases). Trimming stripped 3 bases from V and 0 bases from J, with 6 bases between. The CDR3 is 13 residues long. Germline V gene sequence: CDR1 SGHRS, CDR2 YFSETQ. The CDR3 protein is CASSSGYQETQYF. DNA for the CDR3: TGCGCCAGCAGCTCGGGATACCAAGAGACCCAGTACTTC.

This clonotype was observed a handful of times. This sequence joins TRBV20-1 and TRBJ2-5; D is ambiguous. Trimming shortened V by 5 bases and J by 5 bases, and 15 bases separated the two germline ends. This CDR3 contains 13 residues. Germline V gene lookup returns CDR1 DFQATT and CDR2 SNEGSKA (reference sequence). CDR3 loop: CSARTLLSETQYF. The CDR3 DNA follows: TGCAGTGCTCGGACCCTTCTCTCGGAGACCCAGTACTTC.

This clonotype was counted many times. The chain carries TRBV5-1 and TRBJ1-1, with a possible D match to TRBD1 (5 bases). V lost 3 bases and J lost 5, with 11 bases in between. Germline V gene sequence: CDR1 SGHRS, CDR2 YFSETQ. The CDR3 covers 13 residues. The DNA for the CDR3 is TGCGCCAGCAGCTGGCAGGAGGGGACTGAAGCTTTCTTT. Amino acid sequence: CASSWQEGTEAFF.

The CDR3 nucleotides are TGTGCCAGCAGCTTAATAGGCGGGGCGAGTTCAGATACGCAGTATTTT. Protein sequence: CASSLIGGASSDTQYF. The rearrangement links TRBV11-2 to TRBJ2-3; possibly TRBD2 for D (6 bases). Germline values: CDR1 SGHAT, CDR2 FQNNGV. The CDR3 loop spans 16 amino acids. V shed 2 bases and J shed 4 bases, with 16 bases lying between them.

The CDR3 bases are TGTGCCAGCGGGGACACAGGGGGTGTAGAGTACTTC. It yields the protein CASGDTGGVEYF. The chain employs TRBV12-3 or TRBV12-4 and TRBJ2-7; TRBD1 matches 8 bases. The CDR3 extends over 12 amino acids. The J segment lost 11 bases and the V segment lost 8 bases, leaving 11 bases of the junction unmatched.

This chain joins TRBV10-3 and TRBJ2-1; 8 positions match TRBD2. The germline gives CDR1 ENHRY, CDR2 SYGVKD. With 8 bases clipped from V and 2 bases from J, the junction kept 8 bases outside the gene matches. The CDR3 is 15 residues long. The CDR3 loop reads CAIGGLANPYNEQFF. Written as DNA, the CDR3 is TGTGCCATCGGCGGACTAGCCAATCCCTACAATGAGCAGTTCTTC.

V is TRBV7-9 and J is TRBJ2-6; TRBD1 might be the D (6 bases). CDR1 SEHNR and CDR2 FQNEAQ come from the germline V gene (reference sequence). The V and J ends lost 3 bases and 4 bases respectively, with 16 bases between them. This CDR3 region has 17 residues. The chain's CDR3 is CASSLGPGADGANVLTF. For the CDR3, the DNA is TGTGCCAGCAGCTTGGGGCCAGGGGCGGACGGGGCCAACGTCCTGACTTTC.

This clonotype showed up just once. Because the CDR3 is missing its conserved closing phenylalanine or tryptophan, this is likely a read error. It is unclear where the CDR3 begins or ends on the DNA, so no DNA is shown, and the CDR3 is as TCRdb lists it. The genes are TRBV20-1 and TRBJ2-7; the table's D call of TRBD2 was not tested on the DNA. The germline V gene has CDR1 DFQATT and CDR2 SNEGSKA (reference sequence). 10 amino acids form the CDR3, both terminal residues included. CDR3: CSASPGTSRL.

This clonotype was recorded at least ten times. The chain joins TRBV6-1 to TRBJ1-6; D possibly corresponds to TRBD1 (5 bases). Germline V gives CDR1 MNHNS, CDR2 SASEGT. This CDR3 comprises 15 residues. Trimming shortened V by 4 bases and J by 5 bases, and 12 bases separated the two germline ends. CDR3: CASSGRDGDNSPLHF. The CDR3 bases are TGTGCCAGCAGTGGCCGGGACGGGGATAATTCACCCCTCCACTTT.

The chain uses TRBV28 and TRBJ2-4, with D perhaps being TRBD1 or TRBD2 (5 bases each). Germline-derived CDR1 and CDR2 are MDHEN and SYDVKM. The CDR3 spans 17 residues. V was pared by 4 bases and J by 0 bases, with 16 bases between. In DNA form, the CDR3 reads TGTGCCAGCAGTTCGGGGCCCTCTCCACTAGCCAAAAACATTCAGTACTTC. Translating gives CASSSGPSPLAKNIQYF.

At least ten counts were recorded for this clonotype. The chain is built from TRBV12-3 or TRBV12-4 and TRBJ2-5; D is undetermined. This CDR3 is 12 amino acids long. The V gene lost 6 bases and the J gene lost 5 bases, with 10 bases spanning the gap. CDR3 coding DNA: TGTGCCAGCAGCACGAACCGGGAGACCCAGTACTTC. It translates to CASSTNRETQYF.

This clonotype was seen at least ten times. The chain has TRBV4-2 and TRBJ1-4; tentative D call: TRBD1 (6 bases). The V gene's germline CDR1 is LGHNA and CDR2 YNFKEQ. CDR3 length equals 17 residues. The V end lost 3 bases, the J end lost 0 bases, and 14 bases lay between the germline ends. The CDR3 DNA sequence: TGTGCCAGCAGCCACTTAGGGACAACGACAACTAATGAAAAACTGTTTTTT. Its protein product is CASSHLGTTTTNEKLFF.